The present T cell receptor (beta chain) was sequenced within a study of T-cell memory formation after mild COVID-19. TCRdb ran MiXCR on the 5' RACE reads and lists one entry per CDR3 protein. The repertoire includes 240,000 or so distinct CDR3 sequences, approximately 10% of them detected once, and 22% sits in the top ten. Trimming cost V 6 bases and J 4 bases, with 16 bases left between them. Germline V gene data show CDR1 as SGHDT and CDR2 as YYEEEE. There are 14 residues in the CDR3. This clonotype was observed many times. The chain uses TRBV5-6 and TRBJ1-1; D unresolved. This sequence originates from a man aged 18 to 35 who had mild COVID-19 (a few samples of this study predate the infection). Cell type and time point are not known. Source material: PBMCs or a T cell subset sorted from them (not recorded which). Here the CDR3 DNA reads TGTGCCAGCAACCCTAGGGCAGGCCCCACTGAAGCTTTCTTT. This gives the protein CASNPRAGPTEAFF. The full variable domain, in which reference TRBV5-6 and TRBJ1-1 provide the parts outside the CDR3, is DAGVTQSPTHLIKTRGQQVTLRCSPKSGHDTVSWYQQALGQGPQFIFQYYEEEERQRGNFPDRFSGHQFPNYSSELNVNALLLGDSALYLCASNPRAGPTEAFFGQGTRLTVV.